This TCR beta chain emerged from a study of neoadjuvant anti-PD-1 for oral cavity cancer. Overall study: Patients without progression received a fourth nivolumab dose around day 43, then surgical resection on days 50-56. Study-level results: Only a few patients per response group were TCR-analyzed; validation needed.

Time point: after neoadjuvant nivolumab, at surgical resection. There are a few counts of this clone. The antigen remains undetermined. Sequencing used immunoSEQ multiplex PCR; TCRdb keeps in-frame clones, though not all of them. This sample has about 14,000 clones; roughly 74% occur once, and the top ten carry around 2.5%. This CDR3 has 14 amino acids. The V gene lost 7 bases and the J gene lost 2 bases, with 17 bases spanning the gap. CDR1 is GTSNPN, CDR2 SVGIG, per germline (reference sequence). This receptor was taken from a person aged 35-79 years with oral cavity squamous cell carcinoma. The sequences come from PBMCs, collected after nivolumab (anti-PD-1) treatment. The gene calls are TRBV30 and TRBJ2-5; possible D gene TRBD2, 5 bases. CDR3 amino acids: CASYPGEGQETQYF. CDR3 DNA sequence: TGTGCCTCCTACCCCGGAGAGGGACAAGAGACCCAGTACTTC.